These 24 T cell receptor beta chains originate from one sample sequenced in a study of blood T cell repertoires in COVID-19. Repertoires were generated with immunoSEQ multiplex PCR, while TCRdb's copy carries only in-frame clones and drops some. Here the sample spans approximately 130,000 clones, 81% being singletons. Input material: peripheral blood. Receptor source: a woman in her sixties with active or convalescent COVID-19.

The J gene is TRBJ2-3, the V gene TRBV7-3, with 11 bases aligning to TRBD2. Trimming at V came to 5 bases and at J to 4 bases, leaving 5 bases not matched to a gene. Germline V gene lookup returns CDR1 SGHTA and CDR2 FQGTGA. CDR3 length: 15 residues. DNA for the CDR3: TGTGCCAGCAGCGTACTAGCGGGAGAGGCAGATACGCAGTATTTT. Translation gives CASSVLAGEADTQYF. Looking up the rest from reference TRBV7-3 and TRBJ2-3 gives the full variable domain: GAGVSQTPSNKVTEKGKYVELRCDPISGHTALYWYRQSLGQGPEFLIYFQGTGAADDSGLPNDRFFAVRPEGSVSTLKIQRTERGDSAVYLCASSVLAGEADTQYFGPGTRLTVL.

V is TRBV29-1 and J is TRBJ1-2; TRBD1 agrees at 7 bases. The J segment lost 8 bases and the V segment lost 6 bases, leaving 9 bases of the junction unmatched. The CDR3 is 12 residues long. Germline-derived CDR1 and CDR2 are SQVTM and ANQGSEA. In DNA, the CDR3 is TGCAGCGTCGCAACAGGGGCGGGGGGCTACACCTTC. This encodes CSVATGAGGYTF.

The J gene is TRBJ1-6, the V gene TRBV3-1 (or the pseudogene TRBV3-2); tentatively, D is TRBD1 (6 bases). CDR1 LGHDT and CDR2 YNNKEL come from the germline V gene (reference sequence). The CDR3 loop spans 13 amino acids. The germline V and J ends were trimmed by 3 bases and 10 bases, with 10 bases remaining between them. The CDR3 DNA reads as TGTGCCAGCAGCCAGCCAGGGGACTCACCCCTCCACTTT. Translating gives CASSQPGDSPLHF.

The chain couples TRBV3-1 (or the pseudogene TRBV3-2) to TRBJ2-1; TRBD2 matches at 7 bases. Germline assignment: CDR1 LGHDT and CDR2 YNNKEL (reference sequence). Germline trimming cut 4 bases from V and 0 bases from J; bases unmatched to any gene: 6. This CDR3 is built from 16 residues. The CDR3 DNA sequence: TGTGCCAGCAGCCCCTCAGCGGGGAGCTCCTACAATGAGCAGTTCTTC. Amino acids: CASSPSAGSSYNEQFF.

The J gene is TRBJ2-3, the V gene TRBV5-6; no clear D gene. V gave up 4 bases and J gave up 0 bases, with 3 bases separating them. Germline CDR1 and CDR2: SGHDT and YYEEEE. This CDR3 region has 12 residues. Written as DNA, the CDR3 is TGTGCCAGCAGCCTTAGCACAGATACGCAGTATTTT. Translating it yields CASSLSTDTQYF.

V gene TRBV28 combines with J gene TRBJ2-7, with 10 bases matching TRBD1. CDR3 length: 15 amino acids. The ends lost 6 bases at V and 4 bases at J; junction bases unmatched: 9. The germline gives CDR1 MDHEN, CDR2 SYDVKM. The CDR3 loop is CASSLSGTGAYEQYV. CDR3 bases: TGTGCCAGCAGCCTTTCCGGGACAGGGGCGTACGAGCAGTACGTC.

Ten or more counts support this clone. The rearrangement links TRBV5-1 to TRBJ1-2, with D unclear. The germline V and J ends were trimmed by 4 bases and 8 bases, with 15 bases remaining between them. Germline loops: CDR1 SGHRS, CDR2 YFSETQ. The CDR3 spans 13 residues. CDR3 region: CASSQDQTGGYTF. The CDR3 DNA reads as TGCGCCAGCAGCCAAGACCAAACGGGGGGCTACACCTTC. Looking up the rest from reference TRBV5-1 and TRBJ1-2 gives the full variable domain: KAGVTQTPRYLIKTRGQQVTLSCSPISGHRSVSWYQQTPGQGLQFLFEYFSETQRNKGNFPGRFSGRQFSNSRSEMNVSTLELGDSALYLCASSQDQTGGYTFGSGTRLTVV.

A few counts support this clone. The CDR3 loop is CASSPASGGAPGELFF. The CDR3 bases are TGTGCCAGCAGCCCCGCCAGCGGGGGGGCCCCCGGGGAGCTGTTTTTT. The rearrangement joins TRBV7-8 to TRBJ2-2, with 10 positions matching TRBD2. Germline CDR1 is SGHVS and CDR2 is FQNEAQ. CDR3 size: 16 residues. With 5 bases clipped from V and 6 bases from J, the junction kept 9 bases outside the gene matches.

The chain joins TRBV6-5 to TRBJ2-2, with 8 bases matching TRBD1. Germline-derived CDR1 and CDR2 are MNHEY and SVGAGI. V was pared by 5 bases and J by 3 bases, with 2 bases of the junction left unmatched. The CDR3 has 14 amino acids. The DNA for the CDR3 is TGTGCCAGCAGTCAGACAGGGGACACCGGGGAGCTGTTTTTT. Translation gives CASSQTGDTGELFF.

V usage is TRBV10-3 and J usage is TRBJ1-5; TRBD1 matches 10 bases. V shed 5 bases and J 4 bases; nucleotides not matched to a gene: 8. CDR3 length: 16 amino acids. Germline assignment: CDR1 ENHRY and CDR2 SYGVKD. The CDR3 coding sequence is TGTGCCATCAGTTCTACCGGGACAGGGGTGAATCAGCCCCAGCATTTT. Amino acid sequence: CAISSTGTGVNQPQHF.

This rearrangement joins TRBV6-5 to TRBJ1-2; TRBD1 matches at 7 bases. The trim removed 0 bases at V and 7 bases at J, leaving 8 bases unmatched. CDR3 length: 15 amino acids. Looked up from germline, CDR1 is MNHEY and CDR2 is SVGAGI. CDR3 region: CASSYSQGEISGYTF. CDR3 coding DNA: TGTGCCAGCAGTTACTCGCAGGGGGAAATATCTGGCTACACCTTC.

CDR3 sequence (DNA): TGTGCCAGCAGTCCCTCCTATGGAGCACCCCCCCTCCACTTT. Amino acids: CASSPSYGAPPLHF. The chain uses TRBV6-2 or TRBV6-3 and TRBJ1-6, with D unclear. Looked up from germline, CDR1 is MNHEY and CDR2 is SVGEGT. CDR3 length: 14 amino acids. V lost 5 bases and J 13 bases, leaving 18 bases between the germline ends.

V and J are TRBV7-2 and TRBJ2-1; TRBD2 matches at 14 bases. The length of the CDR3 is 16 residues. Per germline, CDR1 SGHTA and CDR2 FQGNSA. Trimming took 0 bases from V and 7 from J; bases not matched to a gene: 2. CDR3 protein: CASSLARTSGRNEQFF. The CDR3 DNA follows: TGTGCCAGCAGCTTAGCGAGGACTAGCGGGAGGAATGAGCAGTTCTTC.

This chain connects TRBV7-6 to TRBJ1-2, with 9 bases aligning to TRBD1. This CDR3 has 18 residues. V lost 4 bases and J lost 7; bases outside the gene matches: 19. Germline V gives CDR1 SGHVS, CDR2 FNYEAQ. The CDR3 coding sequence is TGTGCCAGCAGCTCGAGAGTCGCAGGACAGGGGCTCGCCTTTGGCTACACCTTC. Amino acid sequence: CASSSRVAGQGLAFGYTF.

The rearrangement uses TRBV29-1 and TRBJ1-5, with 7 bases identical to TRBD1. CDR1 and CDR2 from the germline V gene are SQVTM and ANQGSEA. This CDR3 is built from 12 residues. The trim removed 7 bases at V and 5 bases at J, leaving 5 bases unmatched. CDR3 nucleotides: TGCAGCGCCCGACAGGGTGATCAGCCCCAGCATTTT. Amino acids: CSARQGDQPQHF.

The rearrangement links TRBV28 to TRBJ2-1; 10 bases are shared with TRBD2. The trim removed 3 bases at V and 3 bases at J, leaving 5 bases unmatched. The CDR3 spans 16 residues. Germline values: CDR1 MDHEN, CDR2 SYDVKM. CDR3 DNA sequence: TGTGCCAGCAGTTTTTTCACTAGCGGGAACTACAATGAGCAGTTCTTC. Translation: CASSFFTSGNYNEQFF.

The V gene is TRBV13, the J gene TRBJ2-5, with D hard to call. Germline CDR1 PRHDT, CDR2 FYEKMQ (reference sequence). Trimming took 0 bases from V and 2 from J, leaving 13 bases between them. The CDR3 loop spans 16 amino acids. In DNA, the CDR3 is TGTGCCAGCAGCTTAGGGAATAACGCGCCTCAAGAGACCCAGTACTTC. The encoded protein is CASSLGNNAPQETQYF. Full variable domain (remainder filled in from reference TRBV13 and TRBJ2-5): AAGVIQSPRHLIKEKRETATLKCYPIPRHDTVYWYQQGPGQDPQFLISFYEKMQSDKGSIPDRFSAQQFSDYHSELNMSSLELGDSALYFCASSLGNNAPQETQYFGPGTRLLVL.

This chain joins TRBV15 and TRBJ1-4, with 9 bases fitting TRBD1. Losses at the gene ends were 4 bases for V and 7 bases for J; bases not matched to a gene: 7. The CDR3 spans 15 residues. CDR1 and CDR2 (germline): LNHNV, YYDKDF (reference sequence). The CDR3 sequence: CATSNRTGAFEKLFF. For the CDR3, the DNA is TGTGCCACCAGCAACCGGACAGGGGCGTTTGAAAAACTGTTTTTT.

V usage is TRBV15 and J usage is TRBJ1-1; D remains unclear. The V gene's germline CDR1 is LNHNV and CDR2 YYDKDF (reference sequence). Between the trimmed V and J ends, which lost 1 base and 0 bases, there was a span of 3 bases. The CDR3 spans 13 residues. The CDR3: CATSRGVNTEAFF. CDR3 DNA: TGTGCCACCAGCAGAGGAGTGAACACTGAAGCTTTCTTT. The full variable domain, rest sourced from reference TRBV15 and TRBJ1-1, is DAMVIQNPRYQVTQFGKPVTLSCSQTLNHNVMYWYQQKSSQAPKLLFHYYDKDFNNEADTPDNFQSRRPNTSFCFLDIRSPGLGDTAMYLCATSRGVNTEAFFGQGTRLTVV.

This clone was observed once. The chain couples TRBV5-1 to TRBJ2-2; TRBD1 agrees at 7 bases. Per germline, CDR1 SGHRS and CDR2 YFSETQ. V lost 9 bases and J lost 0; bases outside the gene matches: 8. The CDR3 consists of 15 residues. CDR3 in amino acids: CATRPGTANTGELFF. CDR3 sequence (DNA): TGCGCCACCCGGCCAGGGACAGCGAACACCGGGGAGCTGTTTTTT.

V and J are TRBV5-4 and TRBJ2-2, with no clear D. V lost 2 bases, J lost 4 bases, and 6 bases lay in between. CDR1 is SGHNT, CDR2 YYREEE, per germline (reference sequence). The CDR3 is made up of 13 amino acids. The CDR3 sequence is CASSFPITGELFF. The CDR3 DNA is TGTGCCAGCAGCTTCCCTATCACCGGGGAGCTGTTTTTT.

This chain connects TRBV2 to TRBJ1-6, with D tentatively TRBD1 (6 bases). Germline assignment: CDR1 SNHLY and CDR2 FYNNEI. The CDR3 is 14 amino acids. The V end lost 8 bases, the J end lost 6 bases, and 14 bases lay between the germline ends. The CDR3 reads CASGSGQFNSPLHF. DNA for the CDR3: TGTGCCAGCGGGAGCGGACAGTTTAATTCACCCCTCCACTTT.

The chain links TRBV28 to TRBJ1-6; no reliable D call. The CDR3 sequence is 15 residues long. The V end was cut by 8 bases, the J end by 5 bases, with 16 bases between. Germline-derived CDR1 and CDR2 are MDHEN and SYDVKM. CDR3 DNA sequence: TGTGCCAGCGTTCGAACCCCAGGCCATAATTCACCCCTCCACTTT. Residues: CASVRTPGHNSPLHF.

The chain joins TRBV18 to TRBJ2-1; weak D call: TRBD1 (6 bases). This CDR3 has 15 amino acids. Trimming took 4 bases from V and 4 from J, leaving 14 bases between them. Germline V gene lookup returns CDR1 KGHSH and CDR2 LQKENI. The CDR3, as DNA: TGTGCCAGCTCACGTGCGGTGGGGACATACAATGAGCAGTTCTTC. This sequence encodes CASSRAVGTYNEQFF.